This record looks at one T cell receptor beta chain sequence and its context. Its specificity is unknown. PCR primers comprised 60 Vbeta and 13 Jbeta primers. The table came from immunoSEQ multiplex PCR; TCRdb's copy has only in-frame clones and leaves some out. Of around 150,000 clones in the sample, more than 70% are singletons; the top ten hold 2%. The CDR3 spans 14 residues. Germline V lookup: CDR1 KGHSH, CDR2 LQKENI. Germline trimming cut 8 bases from V and 5 bases from J; bases unmatched to any gene: 9. The data derive from a study of cytomegalovirus exposure and HLA in healthy donors. General study points: Common viral pathogens seemed, in a later analysis, to connect with several of the most significant clusters. Reportedly, diagnosis of cytomegalovirus status by the classifier showed high specificity and sensitivity. In a later analysis, donors in an Asian-associated ancestry cluster reportedly had fewer N-insertions in productive TCRs than the cohort mean. In a later analysis, DRB1 alleles had the most associated TCRs; HLA-C alleles the fewest.

The origin of this receptor is a young man in good health and CMV-seronegative. The sample was PBMCs. The rearrangement uses TRBV18 and TRBJ2-1; TRBD1 agrees at 7 bases. CDR3 in DNA: TGTGCCAGCACCCTCGACAGGGCCAACAATGAGCAGTTCTTC. Protein sequence: CASTLDRANNEQFF. Complete variable domain (other parts from reference TRBV18 and TRBJ2-1): NAGVMQNPRHLVRRRGQEARLRCSPMKGHSHVYWYRQLPEEGLKFMVYLQKENIIDESGMPKERFSAEFPKEGPSILRIQQVVRGDSAAYFCASTLDRANNEQFFGPGTRLTVL.